The next 23 T cell receptor beta chains were all read from a single sample in a study of blood T cell repertoires in COVID-19. Sequenced by immunoSEQ multiplex PCR; TCRdb stores in-frame clones only, minus some. This table holds 120,000 to 150,000 clones, around four fifths found once. The sequenced sample was peripheral blood. All receptors derive from a human donor in a cohort sampled during active COVID-19.

The gene calls are TRBV5-4 and TRBJ2-2, with D possibly TRBD2 on 6 matching bases. The CDR3 extends over 16 amino acids. Looked up from germline, CDR1 is SGHNT and CDR2 is YYREEE (reference sequence). V was cut by 4 bases and J by 7 bases, with 20 bases left in between. The CDR3 DNA sequence: TGTGCCAGCAGCCCCCGTCGAGGTTGGGGAGGCGGGGAGCTGTTTTTT. Its protein is CASSPRRGWGGGELFF.

J is TRBJ1-1 and V is TRBV6-5; weak D call: TRBD1 (5 bases). V was clipped by 6 bases and J by 4 bases, with 15 bases between them. In germline, CDR1 is MNHEY, CDR2 SVGAGI. The CDR3 totals 14 residues. For the CDR3, the DNA is TGTGCCAGCAGCGCCCGGGGCGGGGGCACTGAAGCTTTCTTT. This translates into CASSARGGGTEAFF.

This sequence joins TRBV5-4 and TRBJ2-5, with 8 bases matching TRBD2. The V gene's germline CDR1 is SGHNT and CDR2 YYREEE (reference sequence). The CDR3 loop spans 16 amino acids. The trim removed 4 bases at V and 2 bases at J, leaving 10 bases unmatched. The chain's CDR3 is CASSTELRGVQETQYF. DNA for the CDR3: TGTGCCAGCAGCACGGAACTGCGGGGGGTACAAGAGACCCAGTACTTC.

This clone was observed a few times. CDR3 sequence reads: CASSEKTGLNYGYTF. The CDR3 DNA reads TGTGCCAGCAGTGAGAAGACAGGGCTTAACTATGGCTACACCTTC. The V gene is TRBV6-1, the J gene TRBJ1-2; 7 bases fit TRBD1. V lost 3 bases and J lost 1; bases outside the gene matches: 5. The V gene's germline CDR1 is MNHNS and CDR2 SASEGT. This CDR3 has 15 residues.

The chain couples TRBV28 to TRBJ2-7; D may be TRBD1 (5 bases). The CDR3 runs to 12 residues. V lost 6 bases to trimming and J lost 5 bases, with 11 bases between them. Germline V CDR1 and CDR2: MDHEN, SYDVKM. The CDR3 protein is CASRGQGHEQYF. CDR3 sequence (DNA): TGTGCCAGCAGGGGGCAGGGCCACGAGCAGTACTTC.

The rearrangement uses TRBV7-2 and TRBJ1-1; 9 bases match TRBD1. Trimming at V came to 5 bases and at J to 4 bases, leaving 5 bases not matched to a gene. CDR1 is SGHTA, CDR2 FQGNSA, per germline. The CDR3 is 14 residues long. CDR3 region: CASSVQGAGTEAFF. CDR3 nucleotide sequence: TGTGCCAGCAGCGTACAGGGGGCAGGCACTGAAGCTTTCTTT.

The chain combines TRBV5-1 with TRBJ2-5; 9 positions agree with TRBD1. V lost 4 bases, J lost 7 bases, and 8 bases stayed unmatched. The CDR3 has 14 residues. In germline, CDR1 is SGHRS, CDR2 YFSETQ. CDR3 residues: CASSQGQGGGTQYF. The CDR3 DNA sequence: TGCGCCAGCAGCCAGGGACAGGGTGGAGGGACCCAGTACTTC.

This chain links TRBV10-3 with TRBJ1-2; 7 nucleotides agree with TRBD1. The CDR3 spans 13 residues. The germline gives CDR1 ENHRY, CDR2 SYGVKD. V was pared by 7 bases and J by 2 bases, with 4 bases of the junction left unmatched. CDR3 amino acids: CAITADRNYGYTF. CDR3 DNA sequence: TGTGCCATCACCGCGGACAGGAACTATGGCTACACCTTC.

The chain joins TRBV19 to TRBJ1-3, with D possibly matching TRBD1 (6 bases). The V gene's germline CDR1 is LNHDA and CDR2 SQIVND (reference sequence). The CDR3 consists of 16 residues. The ends were cut back, 2 bases at V and 0 bases at J, with 11 bases in the middle. CDR3 nucleotides: TGTGCCAGTAGTATAAACATGGACAGCTCTGGAAACACCATATATTTT. This translates into CASSINMDSSGNTIYF.

This clone was recorded many times. The rearrangement links TRBV13 to TRBJ2-3, with TRBD1 identical over 8 bases. Unmatched junction bases numbered 6, after V lost 5 bases and J lost 2 bases. The CDR3 covers 15 residues. CDR1 and CDR2 from the germline V gene are PRHDT and FYEKMQ (reference sequence). CDR3 in DNA: TGTGCCAGCAGCCAACAGGGGGTCCTCACAGATACGCAGTATTTT. Translated, it gives CASSQQGVLTDTQYF.

The rearrangement uses TRBV10-3 and TRBJ1-1; 10 nucleotides line up with TRBD1. The J segment lost 7 bases and the V segment lost 4 bases, leaving 3 bases of the junction unmatched. Germline CDR1 is ENHRY and CDR2 is SYGVKD. The CDR3 contains 13 residues. Here the CDR3 DNA reads TGTGCCATCAGTGCAGGGACAGGGGTTGAAGCTTTCTTT. Translated, it gives CAISAGTGVEAFF.

V is TRBV7-2 and J is TRBJ2-5, with TRBD2 matching over 7 bases. This CDR3 region has 15 residues. With 5 bases clipped from V and 5 bases from J, the junction kept 11 bases outside the gene matches. Germline values: CDR1 SGHTA, CDR2 FQGNSA. CDR3 region: CASSIGTRREETQYF. The CDR3 nucleotides are TGTGCCAGCAGCATCGGGACCCGGCGGGAGGAGACCCAGTACTTC. Together with reference TRBV7-2 and TRBJ2-5, the CDR3 gives the full variable domain: GAGVSQSPSNKVTEKGKDVELRCDPISGHTALYWYRQSLGQGLEFLIYFQGNSAPDKSGLPSDRFSAERTGGSVSTLTIQRTQQEDSAVYLCASSIGTRREETQYFGPGTRLLVL.

This chain joins TRBV5-1 and TRBJ1-4, with 7 bases identical to TRBD1. J gave up 4 bases and V 0 bases, and 3 bases lay outside the gene matches. Germline assignment: CDR1 SGHRS and CDR2 YFSETQ. CDR3 length: 15 residues. CDR3 coding DNA: TGCGCCAGCAGCTTGGGCACAGGGGTTAATGAAAAACTGTTTTTT. Translated, it gives CASSLGTGVNEKLFF.

The rearrangement uses TRBV11-3 and TRBJ2-3, with D perhaps matching TRBD1 (5 bases). Germline V CDR1 and CDR2: SGHNT, YENEEA. The CDR3 is made up of 13 amino acids. Trimming cost V 7 bases and J 2 bases, with 10 bases left between them. The CDR3 DNA reads TGTGCCAGCACCTCCAGGGACACAGATACGCAGTATTTT. Its protein product is CASTSRDTDTQYF.

This rearrangement joins TRBV19 to TRBJ2-3, with TRBD2 matching 11 bases. Looked up from germline, CDR1 is LNHDA and CDR2 is SQIVND (reference sequence). Unmatched junction bases numbered 4, after V lost 7 bases and J lost 1 base. The CDR3 loop spans 15 amino acids. In DNA, the CDR3 is TGTGCCAGTACCCGGACTAGCGGGCGCACAGATACGCAGTATTTT. Encoded protein: CASTRTSGRTDTQYF.

The chain links TRBV3-1 (or the pseudogene TRBV3-2) to TRBJ1-2; no definite D call. Deletions cut 3 bases from V and 4 bases from J, with 18 bases between. The CDR3 is 16 residues long. Germline lookup yields CDR1 LGHDT and CDR2 YNNKEL (reference sequence). The CDR3 sequence is CASSHINCRSGYGYTF. In nucleotides, the CDR3 is TGTGCCAGCAGCCATATTAACTGCCGAAGTGGCTATGGCTACACCTTC.

The gene calls are TRBV11-2 and TRBJ1-2; 7 bases match TRBD1. Trimming removed 5 bases from V and 3 bases from J; junction bases left unmatched: 9. The CDR3 has 15 amino acids. Germline V gene sequence: CDR1 SGHAT, CDR2 FQNNGV. The CDR3 DNA follows: TGTGCCAGCAGCCCTACGGACAGGACCTACTATGGCTACACCTTC. This sequence encodes CASSPTDRTYYGYTF. The variable domain in full, with the rest retrieved from reference TRBV11-2 and TRBJ1-2, is EAGVAQSPRYKIIEKRQSVAFWCNPISGHATLYWYQQILGQGPKLLIQFQNNGVVDDSQLPKDRFSAERLKGVDSTLKIQPAKLEDSAVYLCASSPTDRTYYGYTFGSGTRLTVV.

This rearrangement joins TRBV9 to TRBJ1-4; perhaps TRBD1 as D (6 bases). This CDR3 is 15 amino acids long. Trimming cost V 4 bases and J 4 bases, with 14 bases left between them. The germline V gene has CDR1 SGDLS and CDR2 YYNGEE. The CDR3 nucleotides are TGTGCCAGCAGCCTTGGACAGCCACTTAATGAAAAACTGTTTTTT. It yields the protein CASSLGQPLNEKLFF.

The chain uses TRBV5-6 and TRBJ1-2, with TRBD1 matching over 8 bases. Unmatched junction bases numbered 6, after V lost 7 bases and J lost 4 bases. Germline CDR1 reads SGHDT; CDR2 reads YYEEEE. The CDR3 is made up of 13 amino acids. The CDR3 DNA sequence: TGTGCCAGCGGAACCGGGACAGGCTATGGCTACACCTTC. It is translated as CASGTGTGYGYTF.

This clone appeared a few times. The chain recombines TRBV30 with TRBJ1-5; D uncertain. The CDR3 covers 13 residues. V shed 2 bases and J shed 3 bases, with 8 bases lying between them. Germline V gene lookup returns CDR1 GTSNPN and CDR2 SVGIG (reference sequence). The CDR3 region is CAWSRRLNQPQHF. The CDR3 DNA is TGTGCCTGGAGTAGGAGGCTCAATCAGCCCCAGCATTTT.

The chain uses TRBV2 and TRBJ2-7, with a weak D call TRBD2 (6 bases). CDR1 is SNHLY and CDR2 is FYNNEI in the germline V gene. The V and J ends lost 3 bases and 0 bases respectively, with 15 bases between them. The CDR3 runs to 16 residues. CDR3 region: CASSDYRETLSYEQYF. In nucleotides, the CDR3 is TGTGCCAGCAGTGATTATCGGGAGACACTCTCCTACGAGCAGTACTTC.

The rearrangement joins TRBV7-3 to TRBJ2-3, with 8 bases that match TRBD2. The CDR3 has 16 amino acids. V shed 5 bases, J shed 5 bases, and the junction held 12 bases outside the gene matches. Germline assignment: CDR1 SGHTA and CDR2 FQGTGA. This chain's CDR3 is CASSPLGVAGLDTQYF. In DNA, the CDR3 is TGTGCCAGCAGCCCACTCGGGGTAGCGGGGTTAGATACGCAGTATTTT.

The V gene is TRBV5-1, the J gene TRBJ1-1; D gene uncertain. Trimming left V 0 bases short and J 0 bases short, with 6 bases between. Germline assignment: CDR1 SGHRS and CDR2 YFSETQ. This CDR3 contains 14 residues. The CDR3 here is CASSLGTLNTEAFF. Written as DNA, the CDR3 is TGCGCCAGCAGCTTGGGAACACTGAACACTGAAGCTTTCTTT.